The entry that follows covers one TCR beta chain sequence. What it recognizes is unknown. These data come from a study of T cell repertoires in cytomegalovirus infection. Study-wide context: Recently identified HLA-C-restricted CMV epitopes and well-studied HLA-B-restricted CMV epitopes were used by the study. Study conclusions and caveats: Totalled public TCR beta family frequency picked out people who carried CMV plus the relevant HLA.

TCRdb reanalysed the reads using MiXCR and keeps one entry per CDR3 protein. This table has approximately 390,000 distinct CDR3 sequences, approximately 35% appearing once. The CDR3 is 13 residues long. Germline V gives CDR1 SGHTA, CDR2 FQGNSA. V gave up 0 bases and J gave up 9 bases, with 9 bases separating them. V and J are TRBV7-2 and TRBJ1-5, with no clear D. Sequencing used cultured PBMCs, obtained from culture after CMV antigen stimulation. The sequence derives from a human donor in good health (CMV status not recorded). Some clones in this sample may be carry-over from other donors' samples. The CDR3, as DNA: TGTGCCAGCAGCTTAGCAGAGGAGAGGCCCCAGCATTTT. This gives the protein CASSLAEERPQHF.